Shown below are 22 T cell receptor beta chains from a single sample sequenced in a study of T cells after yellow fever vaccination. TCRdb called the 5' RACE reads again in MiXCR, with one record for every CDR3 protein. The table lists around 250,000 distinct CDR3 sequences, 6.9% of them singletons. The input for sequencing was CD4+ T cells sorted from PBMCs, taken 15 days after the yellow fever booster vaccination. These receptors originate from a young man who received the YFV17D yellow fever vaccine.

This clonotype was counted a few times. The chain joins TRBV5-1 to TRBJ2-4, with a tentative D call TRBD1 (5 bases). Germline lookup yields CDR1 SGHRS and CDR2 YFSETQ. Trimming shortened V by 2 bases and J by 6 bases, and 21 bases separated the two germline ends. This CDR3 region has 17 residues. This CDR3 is CASSFGQGPRTPNIQYF. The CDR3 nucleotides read TGCGCCAGCAGCTTCGGGCAGGGCCCGAGGACCCCAAACATTCAGTACTTC.

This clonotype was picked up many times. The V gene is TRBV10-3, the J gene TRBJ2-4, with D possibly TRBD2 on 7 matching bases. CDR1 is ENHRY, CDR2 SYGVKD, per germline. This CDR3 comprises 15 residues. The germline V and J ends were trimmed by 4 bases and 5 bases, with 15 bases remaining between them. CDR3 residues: CAISGQQGGENIQYF. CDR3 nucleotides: TGTGCCATCAGTGGTCAACAGGGAGGGGAAAACATTCAGTACTTC.

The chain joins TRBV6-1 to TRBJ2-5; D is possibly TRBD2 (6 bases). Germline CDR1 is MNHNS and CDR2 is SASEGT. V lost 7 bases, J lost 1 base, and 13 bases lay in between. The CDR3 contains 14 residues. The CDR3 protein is CASMGGRGQETQYF. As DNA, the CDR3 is TGTGCCAGCATGGGCGGGCGGGGCCAAGAGACCCAGTACTTC.

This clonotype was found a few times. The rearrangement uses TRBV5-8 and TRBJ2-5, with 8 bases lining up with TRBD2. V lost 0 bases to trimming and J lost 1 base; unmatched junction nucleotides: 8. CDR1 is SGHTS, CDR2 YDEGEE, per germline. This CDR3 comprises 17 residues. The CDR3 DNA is TGTGCCAGCAGCTTGGAGGGCACGGGAGGGTTCCAAGAGACCCAGTACTTC. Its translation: CASSLEGTGGFQETQYF. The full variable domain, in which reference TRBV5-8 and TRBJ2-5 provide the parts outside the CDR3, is EAGVTQSPTHLIKTRGQQATLRCSPISGHTSVYWYQQALGLGLQFLLWYDEGEERNRGNFPPRFSGRQFPNYSSELNVNALELEDSALYLCASSLEGTGGFQETQYFGPGTRLLVL.

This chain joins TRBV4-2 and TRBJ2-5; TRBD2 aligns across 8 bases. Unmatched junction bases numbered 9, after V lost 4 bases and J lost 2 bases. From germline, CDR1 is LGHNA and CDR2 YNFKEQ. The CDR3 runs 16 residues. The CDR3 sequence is CASSPLGGRIQETQYF. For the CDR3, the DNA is TGTGCCAGCAGCCCCCTGGGCGGGAGGATTCAAGAGACCCAGTACTTC.

The CDR3 protein is CASSKTGELFF. The CDR3 DNA reads as TGTGCCAGCAGTAAAACCGGGGAGCTGTTTTTT. V usage is TRBV25-1 and J usage is TRBJ2-2; D not certain. The germline V gene has CDR1 MGHDK and CDR2 SYGVNS. The CDR3 spans 11 residues. The ends were cut back, 5 bases at V and 5 bases at J, with 3 bases in the middle.

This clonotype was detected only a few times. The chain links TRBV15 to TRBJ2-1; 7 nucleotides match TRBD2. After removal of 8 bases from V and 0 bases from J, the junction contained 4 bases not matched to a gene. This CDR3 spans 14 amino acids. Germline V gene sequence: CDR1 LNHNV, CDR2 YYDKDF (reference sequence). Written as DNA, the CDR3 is TGTGCCACCTTGAGCGGGACCTCCTACAATGAGCAGTTCTTC. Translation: CATLSGTSYNEQFF.

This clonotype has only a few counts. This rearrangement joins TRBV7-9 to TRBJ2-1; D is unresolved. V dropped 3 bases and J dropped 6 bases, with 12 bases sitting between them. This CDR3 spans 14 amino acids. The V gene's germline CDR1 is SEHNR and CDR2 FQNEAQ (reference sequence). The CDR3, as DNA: TGTGCCAGCAGCTTGTGGACGATGGGCAATGAGCAGTTCTTC. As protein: CASSLWTMGNEQFF.

The CDR3 nucleotides are TGTGCCAGCAGCTTGTCCCCAATACTGACTAGCGGGAGAATGAACGAGCAGTACTTC. Translated, it gives CASSLSPILTSGRMNEQYF. The chain carries TRBV11-2 and TRBJ2-7, with 12 bases fitting TRBD2. CDR1 SGHAT and CDR2 FQNNGV come from the germline V gene. This CDR3 is built from 19 residues. V shed 3 bases and J 5 bases; nucleotides not matched to a gene: 17. Based on the CDR3 plus reference TRBV11-2 and TRBJ2-7, the full variable domain is EAGVAQSPRYKIIEKRQSVAFWCNPISGHATLYWYQQILGQGPKLLIQFQNNGVVDDSQLPKDRFSAERLKGVDSTLKIQPAKLEDSAVYLCASSLSPILTSGRMNEQYFGPGTRLTVT.

As DNA, the CDR3 is TGTGCCAGCAGCCAAGCCGGGAGAGGGGAAACAGATACGCAGTATTTT. It codes for CASSQAGRGETDTQYF. The chain has TRBV4-2 and TRBJ2-3; perhaps TRBD2 as D (6 bases). The ends were cut back, 1 base at V and 3 bases at J, with 14 bases in the middle. Germline values: CDR1 LGHNA, CDR2 YNFKEQ. CDR3 length equals 16 residues.

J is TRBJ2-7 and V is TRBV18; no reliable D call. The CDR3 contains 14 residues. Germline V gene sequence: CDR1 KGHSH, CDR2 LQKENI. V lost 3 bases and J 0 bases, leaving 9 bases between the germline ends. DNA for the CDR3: TGTGCCAGCTCACCGGCAAGGGACTCCTACGAGCAGTACTTC. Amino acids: CASSPARDSYEQYF.

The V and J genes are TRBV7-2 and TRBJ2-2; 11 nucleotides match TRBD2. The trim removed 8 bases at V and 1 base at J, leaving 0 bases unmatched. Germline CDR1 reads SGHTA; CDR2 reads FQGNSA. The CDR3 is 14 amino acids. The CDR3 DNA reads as TGTGCCAGCGGGACTAGCGGGAACACCGGGGAGCTGTTTTTT. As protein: CASGTSGNTGELFF.

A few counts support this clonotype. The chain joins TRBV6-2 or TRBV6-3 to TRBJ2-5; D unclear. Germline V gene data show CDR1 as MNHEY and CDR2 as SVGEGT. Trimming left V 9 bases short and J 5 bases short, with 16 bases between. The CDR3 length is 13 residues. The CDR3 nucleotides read TGTGCCAGTCTAGATCCGTTCGTGGAGACCCAGTACTTC. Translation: CASLDPFVETQYF.

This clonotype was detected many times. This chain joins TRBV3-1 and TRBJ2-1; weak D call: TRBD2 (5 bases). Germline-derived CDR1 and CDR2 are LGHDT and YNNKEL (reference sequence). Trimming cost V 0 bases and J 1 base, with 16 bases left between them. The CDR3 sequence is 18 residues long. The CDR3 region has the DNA TGTGCCAGCAGCCAAGACCCCCCGGCTAGCCGGTCCTACAATGAGCAGTTCTTC. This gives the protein CASSQDPPASRSYNEQFF.

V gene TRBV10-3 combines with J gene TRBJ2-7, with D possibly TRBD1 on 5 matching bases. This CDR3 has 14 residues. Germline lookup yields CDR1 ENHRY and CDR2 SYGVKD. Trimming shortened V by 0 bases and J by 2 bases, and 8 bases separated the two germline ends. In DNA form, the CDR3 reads TGTGCCATCAGTGAGTCACAGGCCCCCTACGAGCAGTACTTC. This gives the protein CAISESQAPYEQYF.

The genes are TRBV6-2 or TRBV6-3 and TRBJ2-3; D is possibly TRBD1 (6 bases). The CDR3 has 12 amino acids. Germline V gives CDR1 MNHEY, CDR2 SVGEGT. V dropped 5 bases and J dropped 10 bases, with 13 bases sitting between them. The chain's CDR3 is CASSSTGISQYF. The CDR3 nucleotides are TGTGCCAGCAGTAGTACAGGGATCTCGCAGTATTTT.

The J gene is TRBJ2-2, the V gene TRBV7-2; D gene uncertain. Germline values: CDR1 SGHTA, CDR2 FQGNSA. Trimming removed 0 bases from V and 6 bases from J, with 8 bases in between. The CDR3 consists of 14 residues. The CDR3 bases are TGTGCCAGCAGCTTAGCTCGCACCTCCGGGGAGCTGTTTTTT. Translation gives CASSLARTSGELFF.

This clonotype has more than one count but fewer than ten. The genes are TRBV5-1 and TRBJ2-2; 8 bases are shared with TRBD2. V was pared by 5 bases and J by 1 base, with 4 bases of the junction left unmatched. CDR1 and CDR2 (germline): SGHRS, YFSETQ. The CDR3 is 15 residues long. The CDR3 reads CASRPLAGNTGELFF. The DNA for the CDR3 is TGCGCCAGCAGGCCCCTAGCGGGGAACACCGGGGAGCTGTTTTTT.

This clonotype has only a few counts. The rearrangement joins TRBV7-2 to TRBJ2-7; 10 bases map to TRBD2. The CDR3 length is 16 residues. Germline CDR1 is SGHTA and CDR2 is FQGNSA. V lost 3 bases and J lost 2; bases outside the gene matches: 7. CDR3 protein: CASSFFEREGPYEQYF. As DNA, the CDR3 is TGTGCCAGCAGCTTTTTTGAGCGGGAGGGTCCCTACGAGCAGTACTTC.

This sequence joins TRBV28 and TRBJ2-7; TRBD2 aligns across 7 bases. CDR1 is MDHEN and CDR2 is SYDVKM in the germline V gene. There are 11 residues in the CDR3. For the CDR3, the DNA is TGTGGGGCGGGAGATTTCTACGAGCAGTACTTC. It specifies CGAGDFYEQYF.

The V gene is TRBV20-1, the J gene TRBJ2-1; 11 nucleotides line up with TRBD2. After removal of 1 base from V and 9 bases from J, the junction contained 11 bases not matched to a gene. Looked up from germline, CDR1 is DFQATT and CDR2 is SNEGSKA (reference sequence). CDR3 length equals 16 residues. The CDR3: CSARVSLLAGGGEQFF. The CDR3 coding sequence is TGCAGTGCTAGAGTATCACTCCTAGCGGGAGGAGGTGAGCAGTTCTTC.

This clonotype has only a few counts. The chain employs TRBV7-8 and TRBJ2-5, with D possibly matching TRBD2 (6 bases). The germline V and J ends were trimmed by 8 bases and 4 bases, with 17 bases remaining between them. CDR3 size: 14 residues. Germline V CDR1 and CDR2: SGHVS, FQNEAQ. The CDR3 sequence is CASGRTSMGETQYF. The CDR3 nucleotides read TGTGCCAGCGGGAGGACCTCCATGGGAGAGACCCAGTACTTC.